This TCR beta chain was sequenced for a study of cytomegalovirus exposure and HLA in healthy donors. General observations from the study: The classifier reportedly diagnosed cytomegalovirus status with high sensitivity and specificity.

With 6 bases removed from V and 6 bases from J, the gap between germline ends came to 18 bases. The CDR3 sequence is 14 residues long. Germline V gene lookup returns CDR1 MNHEY and CDR2 SMNVEV (reference sequence). Clones were read by immunoSEQ multiplex PCR, and TCRdb kept only the in-frame ones, dropping some. The table has fewer than 85,000 clones, 85% to 90% seen once; the top ten hold about 4.1%. Regarding this clone: Its target is not known.

This sequence joins TRBV27 and TRBJ2-7, with D perhaps matching TRBD2 (7 bases). The sequence was collected from a woman aged 18-29 years in good health and CMV-seropositive. The sequenced material came from PBMCs. In nucleotides, the CDR3 is TGTGCCAGCAGCGTAGTCGGGGGCGGGGGCGAGCAGTACTTC. Protein: CASSVVGGGGEQYF.